This T cell receptor beta chain appears in the sequencing data of a study of T cell responses to AZD1222 COVID-19 vaccine. Study-level points and caveats: At baseline, seropositivity was found in only a handful of AZD1222 recipients. Spike as a whole was targeted by vaccine-associated CD4 TCRs, dominant at 160-218 and 743-854. The breadth and depth of Spike-specific TCRs increased once two AZD1222 doses had been given. The reported proportion of spike-specific TCRs targeting unmutated variant regions was nearly half.

TCRdb keeps only in-frame clones here, not all; method: immunoSEQ multiplex PCR. Counted here are approximately 90,000 clones, roughly nine tenths occurring once; the ten biggest clones make up 2.2%. Remarks on this clone: Its antigen is not known.

Germline values: CDR1 KGHSH, CDR2 LQKENI. The CDR3 sequence is 12 residues long. The trim removed 4 bases at V and 6 bases at J, leaving 1 base unmatched. The rearrangement uses TRBV18 and TRBJ2-3, with 7 bases lining up with TRBD2. This TCR came from an adult in good health. The source was peripheral blood, collected on day 0 of AZD1222 vaccination. In nucleotides, the CDR3 is TGTGCCAGCTCACAAGCGGGGGATACGCAGTATTTT. This encodes CASSQAGDTQYF.